These T cell receptor beta chains were read from a single sample in a study of post-analysis software for immune sequencing data. Each CDR3 protein is one row after TCRdb ran MiXCR on the PCR reads. Of hundreds of thousands of distinct CDR3 sequences listed, roughly 29% are singletons. The sequencing sample was made of blood. These receptors originate from a girl under 18 with multiple sclerosis. Each CDR3 is given with its conserved first and last residue. Each record gives: clone size, V gene, D gene, J gene, CDR3 DNA, CDR3 protein. D genes are given only for firm matches. Size values are once, few and many counts, or a class for expanded clones, and some rows have none.

clone size: .
V gene: TRBV6-6
D gene: .
J gene: TRBJ1-5
CDR3 DNA: TGTGCCAGCAGTTACATCCTGGGGAATCAGCCCCAGCATTTT
CDR3 protein: CASSYILGNQPQHF

clone size: .
V gene: TRBV28
D gene: TRBD2
J gene: TRBJ2-4
CDR3 DNA: TGTGCCAGCAGTTTAGGGCTAGCGGGTCGGGGGACGACCAACATTCAGTACTTC
CDR3 protein: CASSLGLAGRGTTNIQYF

clone size: .
V gene: TRBV29-1
D gene: .
J gene: TRBJ1-2
CDR3 DNA: TGCAGCGTTCCTCCCAATGGGCAGGGCTACTCATCAAGTTATGGCTACACCTTC
CDR3 protein: CSVPPNGQGYSSSYGYTF

clone size: few
V gene: TRBV7-6
D gene: TRBD1
J gene: TRBJ1-2
CDR3 DNA: TGTGCCAGCGGACCCGGGACAGGGAATCCCTCAGTCTATGGCTACACCTTC
CDR3 protein: CASGPGTGNPSVYGYTF

clone size: .
V gene: TRBV12-5
D gene: TRBD2
J gene: TRBJ2-5
CDR3 DNA: TGTGCTAGTGCCTCTCCGGGGGGAGAGACCCAGTACTTC
CDR3 protein: CASASPGGETQYF

clone size: .
V gene: TRBV28
D gene: .
J gene: TRBJ2-5
CDR3 DNA: TGTGCCAGCAGTTCAGCGGAGCAAGAGACCCAGTACTTC
CDR3 protein: CASSSAEQETQYF

clone size: .
V gene: TRBV6-5
D gene: .
J gene: TRBJ2-6
CDR3 DNA: TGTGCCAGCAGTTACGGCATCTCTGGGGCCAACGTCCTGACTTTC
CDR3 protein: CASSYGISGANVLTF

clone size: .
V gene: TRBV28
D gene: TRBD2
J gene: TRBJ2-1
CDR3 DNA: TGTGCCAGCCGCGGACTAGCGGGCCTAAATGAGCAGTTCTTC
CDR3 protein: CASRGLAGLNEQFF

clone size: .
V gene: TRBV29-1
D gene: TRBD2
J gene: TRBJ2-3
CDR3 DNA: TGCAGCGTTGAACTCTCTCCCCTAGCGGGGGGGCGAGATACGCAGTATTTT
CDR3 protein: CSVELSPLAGGRDTQYF

clone size: few
V gene: TRBV6-4
D gene: TRBD1
J gene: TRBJ2-3
CDR3 DNA: TGTGCCAGCAGTGACGGACAGGGACAGGGACCCACAGATACGCAGTATTTT
CDR3 protein: CASSDGQGQGPTDTQYF

clone size: .
V gene: TRBV12-3/TRBV12-4
D gene: .
J gene: TRBJ2-3
CDR3 DNA: TGTGCCAGCAGTTTTTACGTACAGGGCACCACAGATACGCAGTATTTT
CDR3 protein: CASSFYVQGTTDTQYF

clone size: many
V gene: TRBV20-1
D gene: .
J gene: TRBJ2-5
CDR3 DNA: TGCAGTGCAAGCTGGGGGGAGACCCAGTACTTC
CDR3 protein: CSASWGETQYF

clone size: few
V gene: TRBV5-1
D gene: .
J gene: TRBJ1-1
CDR3 DNA: TGCGCCAGCAGCGCCGACCTTCTATCCACTGAAGCTTTCTTT
CDR3 protein: CASSADLLSTEAFF

clone size: few
V gene: TRBV9
D gene: .
J gene: TRBJ1-6
CDR3 DNA: TGTGCCAGCAGCGTCCGGCAGGCTAATAATTCACCCCTCCACTTT
CDR3 protein: CASSVRQANNSPLHF

clone size: few
V gene: TRBV10-1
D gene: TRBD1
J gene: TRBJ1-4
CDR3 DNA: TGCGCCAGCAGCCCGGGGACAGCAGGAGCCTCAACTAATGAAAAACTGTTTTTT
CDR3 protein: CASSPGTAGASTNEKLFF

clone size: .
V gene: TRBV20-1
D gene: TRBD2
J gene: TRBJ2-7
CDR3 DNA: TGCAGTGCTAGGGGACTAGCGGGAGATTCCGAGCAGTACTTC
CDR3 protein: CSARGLAGDSEQYF

clone size: .
V gene: TRBV27
D gene: TRBD1
J gene: TRBJ2-1
CDR3 DNA: TGTGCCAGCTGGACAGGGGTCAGGCCATATGAGCAGTTCTTC
CDR3 protein: CASWTGVRPYEQFF

clone size: few
V gene: TRBV29-1
D gene: .
J gene: TRBJ2-5
CDR3 DNA: TGCAGCGTTGGTGCTATTGAGACCCAGTACTTC
CDR3 protein: CSVGAIETQYF